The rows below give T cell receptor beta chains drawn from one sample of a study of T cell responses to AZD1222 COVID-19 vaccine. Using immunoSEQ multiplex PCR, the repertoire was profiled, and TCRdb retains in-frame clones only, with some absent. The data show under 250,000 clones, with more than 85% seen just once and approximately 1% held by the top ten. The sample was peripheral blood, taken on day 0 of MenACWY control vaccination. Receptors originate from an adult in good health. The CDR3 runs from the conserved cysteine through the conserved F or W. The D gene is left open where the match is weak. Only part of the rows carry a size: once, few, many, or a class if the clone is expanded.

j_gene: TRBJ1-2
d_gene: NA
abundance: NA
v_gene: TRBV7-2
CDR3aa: CASSLDVRRGYTF
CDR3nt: TGTGCCAGCAGCTTAGACGTCAGACGTGGCTACACCTTC

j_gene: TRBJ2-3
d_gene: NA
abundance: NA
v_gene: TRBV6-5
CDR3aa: CASTNSLSTDTQYF
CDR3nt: TGTGCCAGCACTAACTCGCTTAGCACAGATACGCAGTATTTT

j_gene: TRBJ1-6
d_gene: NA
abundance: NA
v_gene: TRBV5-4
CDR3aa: CASSPDSYSPLHF
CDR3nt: TGTGCCAGCAGCCCGGACAGTTACTCACCCCTCCACTTT

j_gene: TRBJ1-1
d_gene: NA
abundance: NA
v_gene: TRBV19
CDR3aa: CASSIGPNTEAFF
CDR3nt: TGTGCCAGTAGTATAGGCCCGAACACTGAAGCTTTCTTT

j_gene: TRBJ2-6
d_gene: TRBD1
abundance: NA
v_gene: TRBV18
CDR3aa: CASSGQGGSSGANVLTF
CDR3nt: TGTGCCAGCTCAGGACAGGGGGGGTCCTCTGGGGCCAACGTCCTGACTTTC

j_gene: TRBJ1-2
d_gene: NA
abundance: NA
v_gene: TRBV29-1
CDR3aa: CSAWAGNYGYTF
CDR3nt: TGCAGCGCATGGGCAGGGAACTATGGCTACACCTTC

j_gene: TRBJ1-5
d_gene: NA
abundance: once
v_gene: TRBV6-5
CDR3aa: CASRLDSNQPQHF
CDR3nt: TGTGCCAGCCGCTTAGACAGTAACCAGCCCCAGCATTTT

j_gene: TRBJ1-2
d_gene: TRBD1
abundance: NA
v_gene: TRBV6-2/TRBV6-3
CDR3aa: CASSWGQGYGYTF
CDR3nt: TGTGCCAGCAGTTGGGGACAGGGGTATGGCTACACCTTC

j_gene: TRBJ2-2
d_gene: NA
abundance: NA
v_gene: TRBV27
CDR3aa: CASSRTGRVSGELFF
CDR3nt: TGTGCCAGCAGTCGGACAGGGAGGGTGAGCGGGGAGCTGTTTTTT

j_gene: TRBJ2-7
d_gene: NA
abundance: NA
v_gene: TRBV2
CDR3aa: CASKLESYEQYF
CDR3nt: TGTGCCAGCAAGCTGGAGAGCTACGAGCAGTACTTC

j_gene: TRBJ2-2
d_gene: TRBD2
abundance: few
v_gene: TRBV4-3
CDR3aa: CASSQFAGVAYTGELFF
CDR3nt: TGCGCCAGCAGCCAATTTGCGGGAGTAGCTTACACCGGGGAGCTGTTTTTT

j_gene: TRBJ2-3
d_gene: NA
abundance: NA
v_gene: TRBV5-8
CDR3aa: CASSLGTFHSTDTQYF
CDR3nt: TGTGCCAGCAGCTTGGGGACTTTCCATAGCACAGATACGCAGTATTTT

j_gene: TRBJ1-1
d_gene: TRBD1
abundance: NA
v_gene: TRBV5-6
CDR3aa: CASRETGTGGWYTEAFF
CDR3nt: TGTGCCAGCAGGGAGACCGGGACAGGGGGATGGTACACTGAAGCTTTCTTT

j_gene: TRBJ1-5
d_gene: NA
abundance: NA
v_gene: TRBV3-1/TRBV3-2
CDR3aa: CASSLAGGGNQPQHF
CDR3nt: TGTGCCAGCAGCCTTGCCGGGGGCGGAAATCAGCCCCAGCATTTT

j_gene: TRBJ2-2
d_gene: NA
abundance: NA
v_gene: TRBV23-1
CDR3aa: CASSQPQVPGELFF
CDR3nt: TGCGCCAGCAGTCAACCCCAGGTACCCGGGGAGCTGTTTTTT

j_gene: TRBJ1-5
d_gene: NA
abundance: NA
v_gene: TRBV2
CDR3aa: CASSVHTDQPQHF
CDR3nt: TGTGCCAGCAGTGTGCACACCGATCAGCCCCAGCATTTT

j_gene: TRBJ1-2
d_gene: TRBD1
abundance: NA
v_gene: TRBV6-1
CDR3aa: CASSGWDRGPAGGYTF
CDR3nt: TGTGCCAGCAGTGGGTGGGACAGGGGCCCGGCGGGGGGCTACACCTTC

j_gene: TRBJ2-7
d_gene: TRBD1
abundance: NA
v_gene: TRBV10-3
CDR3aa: CAISDLGQSYEQYF
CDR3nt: TGTGCCATCAGTGACCTGGGACAGTCCTACGAGCAGTACTTC

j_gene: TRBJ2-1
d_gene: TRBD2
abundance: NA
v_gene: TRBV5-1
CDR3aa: CASSLGGSGSSYNEQFF
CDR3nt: TGCGCCAGCAGCTTGGGAGGTAGCGGGAGCTCCTACAATGAGCAGTTCTTC

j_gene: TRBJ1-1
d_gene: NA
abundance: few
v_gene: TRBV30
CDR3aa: CAWSQGNLFTEAFF
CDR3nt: TGTGCCTGGAGTCAGGGTAACCTTTTCACTGAAGCTTTCTTT

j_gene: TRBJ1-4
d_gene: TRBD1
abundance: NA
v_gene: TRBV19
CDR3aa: CASRMGQGIGKLFF
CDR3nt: TGTGCCAGTAGAATGGGACAGGGTATCGGGAAACTGTTTTTT

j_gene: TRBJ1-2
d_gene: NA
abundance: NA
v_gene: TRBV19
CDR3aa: CASTIAGDRTNYGYTF
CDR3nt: TGTGCCAGTACTATAGCCGGCGACAGGACGAACTATGGCTACACCTTC

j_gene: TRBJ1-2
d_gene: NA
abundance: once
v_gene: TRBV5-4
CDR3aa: CASSLVGKPYGYTF
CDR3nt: TGTGCCAGCAGCTTGGTGGGAAAGCCCTATGGCTACACCTTC

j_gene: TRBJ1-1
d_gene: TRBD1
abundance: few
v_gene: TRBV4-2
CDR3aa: CASSQAQGTGFEAFF
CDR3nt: TGTGCCAGCAGCCAAGCCCAAGGGACAGGGTTTGAAGCTTTCTTT

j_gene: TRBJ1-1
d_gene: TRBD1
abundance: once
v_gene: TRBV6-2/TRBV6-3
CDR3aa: CASSPATGGPMNTEAFF
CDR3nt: TGTGCCAGCAGCCCTGCCACAGGGGGCCCGATGAACACTGAAGCTTTCTTT

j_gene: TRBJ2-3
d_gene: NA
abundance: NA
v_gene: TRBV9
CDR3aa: CASSVATRGGGRTDTQYF
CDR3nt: TGTGCCAGCAGCGTAGCTACGAGGGGAGGGGGGCGGACAGATACGCAGTATTTT

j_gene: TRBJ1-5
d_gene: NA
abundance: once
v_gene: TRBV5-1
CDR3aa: CASSFRGESNQPQHF
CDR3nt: TGCGCCAGCAGCTTCCGGGGAGAGAGCAATCAGCCCCAGCATTTT

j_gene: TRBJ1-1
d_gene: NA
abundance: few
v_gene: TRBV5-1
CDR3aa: CASSLGGNTEAFF
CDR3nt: TGCGCCAGCAGCTTGGGTGGGAACACTGAAGCTTTCTTT

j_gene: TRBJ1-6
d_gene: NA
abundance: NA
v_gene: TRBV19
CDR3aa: CASSIERGISPLHF
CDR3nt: TGTGCCAGTAGTATAGAGAGGGGCATTTCACCCCTCCACTTT

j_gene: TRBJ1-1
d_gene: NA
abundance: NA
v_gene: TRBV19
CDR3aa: CASTKTGMNTEAFF
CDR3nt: TGTGCCAGTACCAAAACAGGCATGAACACTGAAGCTTTCTTT

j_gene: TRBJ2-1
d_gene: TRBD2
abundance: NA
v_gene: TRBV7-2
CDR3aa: CASSLVSLAGAHYNEQFF
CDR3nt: TGTGCCAGCAGCTTAGTCAGCCTAGCGGGGGCCCACTACAATGAGCAGTTCTTC

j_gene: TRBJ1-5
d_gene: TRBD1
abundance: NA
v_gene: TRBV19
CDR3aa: CASSYRGQPQHF
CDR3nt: TGTGCCAGTAGTTACAGGGGTCAGCCCCAGCATTTT

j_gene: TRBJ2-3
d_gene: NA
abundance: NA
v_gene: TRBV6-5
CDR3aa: CASSYPGGTQYF
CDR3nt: TGTGCCAGCAGTTACCCGGGTGGAACGCAGTATTTT

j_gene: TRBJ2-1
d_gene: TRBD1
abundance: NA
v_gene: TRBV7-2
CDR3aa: CASSSGQGLSHEQFF
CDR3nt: TGTGCCAGCAGCTCGGGACAGGGACTTTCCCATGAGCAGTTCTTC

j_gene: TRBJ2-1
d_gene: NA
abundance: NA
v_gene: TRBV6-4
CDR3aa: CASSFQYTSSYNEQFF
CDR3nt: TGTGCCAGCAGTTTCCAATATACATCCTCCTACAATGAGCAGTTCTTC

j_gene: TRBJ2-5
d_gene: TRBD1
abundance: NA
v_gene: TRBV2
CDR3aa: CASRDRAETQYF
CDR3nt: TGTGCCAGCAGAGACAGGGCGGAGACCCAGTACTTC

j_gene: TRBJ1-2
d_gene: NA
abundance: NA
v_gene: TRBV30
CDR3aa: CAWSPGHPRGYTF
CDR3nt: TGTGCCTGGAGTCCCGGACACCCGAGGGGCTACACCTTC

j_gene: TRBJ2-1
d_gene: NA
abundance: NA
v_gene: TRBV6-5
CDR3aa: CASSYEASSYNEQFF
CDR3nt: TGTGCCAGCAGTTACGAGGCTAGCTCTTACAATGAGCAGTTCTTC

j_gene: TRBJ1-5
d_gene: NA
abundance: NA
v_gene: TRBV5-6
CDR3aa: CASSLAGGSNQPQHF
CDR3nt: TGTGCCAGCAGCTTGGCCGGGGGGAGCAATCAGCCCCAGCATTTT

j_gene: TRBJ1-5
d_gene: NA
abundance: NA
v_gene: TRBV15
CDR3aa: CATSRDRGDQPQHF
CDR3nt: TGTGCCACCAGCAGAGATCGGGGTGATCAGCCCCAGCATTTT

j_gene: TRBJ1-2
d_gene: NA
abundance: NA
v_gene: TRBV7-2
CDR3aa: CASSLGWRGSNYGYTF
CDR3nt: TGTGCCAGCAGCTTGGGTTGGCGCGGGAGTAACTATGGCTACACCTTC

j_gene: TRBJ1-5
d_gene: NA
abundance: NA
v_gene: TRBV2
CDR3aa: CASSGRAGHQPQHF
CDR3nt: TGTGCCAGCAGTGGCCGGGCAGGGCATCAGCCCCAGCATTTT